The source of this TCR beta chain is a study of blood T cell repertoires in COVID-19. Background on the study: Samples of COVID-19 (acute and convalescent) were obtained from the United States, Italy and Spain. Sample material is recorded as cDNA or gDNA derived from T cells, B-cell-depleted T cells, or PBMCs.

The CDR3 has 16 amino acids. Germline CDR1 is SGHDT and CDR2 is YYEEEE. After removal of 3 bases from V and 0 bases from J, the junction contained 4 bases not matched to a gene. In the original workflow: By means of reference gene primer amplification, nucleated cell counts were estimated. The repertoire was sequenced with immunoSEQ multiplex PCR; TCRdb's copy has only in-frame clones and lacks some. The V and J calls and the clone size are those of that table, but D and trimming were determined from the DNA. The sample shows about 400,000 clones, 89% of them seen only once. The chain recombines TRBV5-6 with TRBJ1-3; 9 positions match TRBD1. This clonotype originated in a man aged 35 to 55 with acute or convalescent COVID-19. Sequenced input: peripheral blood. CDR3 in amino acids: CASSWGQGLSGNTIYF. In DNA form, the CDR3 reads TGTGCCAGCAGCTGGGGACAGGGACTCTCTGGAAACACCATATATTTT.